The 18 T cell receptor beta chains presented below share a single source sample, sequenced in a study of cytomegalovirus exposure and HLA in healthy donors. PCR used 60 Vbeta primers and 13 Jbeta primers. Repertoires were generated with immunoSEQ multiplex PCR, while TCRdb's copy carries only in-frame clones and drops some. The sample holds tens of thousands of clones, under 70% seen once. The sample was PBMCs. Every receptor here comes from a woman aged 50 to 60 in good health and CMV-seropositive.

The chain is built from TRBV5-1 and TRBJ2-5, with D possibly being TRBD1 (6 bases). The CDR3 has 15 amino acids. V lost 0 bases and J lost 2, with 11 bases in between. The germline gives CDR1 SGHRS, CDR2 YFSETQ. CDR3 sequence: CASSLDRERQETQYF. The CDR3 nucleotides are TGCGCCAGCAGCTTGGACAGGGAAAGACAAGAGACCCAGTACTTC. Supplemented by reference TRBV5-1 and TRBJ2-5, the full variable domain reads KAGVTQTPRYLIKTRGQQVTLSCSPISGHRSVSWYQQTPGQGLQFLFEYFSETQRNKGNFPGRFSGRQFSNSRSEMNVSTLELGDSALYLCASSLDRERQETQYFGPGTRLLVL.

The chain employs TRBV7-8 and TRBJ1-2; 7 nucleotides line up with TRBD1. V dropped 4 bases and J dropped 3; count of bases not matched to a gene: 14. This CDR3 comprises 17 residues. CDR1 SGHVS and CDR2 FQNEAQ come from the germline V gene. This CDR3 reads CASSYWDRSAGYYGYTF. CDR3 sequence (DNA): TGTGCCAGCAGCTATTGGGACAGATCGGCTGGCTACTATGGCTACACCTTC.

The chain carries TRBV5-6 and TRBJ2-7; D not resolved. Deletions cut 1 base from V and 1 base from J, with 18 bases between. The CDR3 runs to 17 residues. The germline CDR1 and CDR2 sequences are SGHDT and YYEEEE. The CDR3 region has the DNA TGTGCCAGCAGCTTGTATCTAGACCCCTTGCTTTCCTACGAGCAGTACTTC. It is translated as CASSLYLDPLLSYEQYF.

This clone was recorded once. The chain employs TRBV14 and TRBJ1-2, with D unclear. Trimming took off 8 bases at V and 3 bases at J, with 7 bases between the two ends. The CDR3 is made up of 11 amino acids. CDR1 SGHDN and CDR2 FVKESK come from the germline V gene. CDR3 DNA sequence: TGTGCCAGCGGGAGCTACTATGGCTACACCTTC. As protein: CASGSYYGYTF.

The chain couples TRBV5-5 to TRBJ1-5; TRBD1 aligns across 7 bases. From germline, CDR1 is SGHKS and CDR2 YYEKEE (reference sequence). The CDR3 has 16 residues. V dropped 4 bases and J dropped 2; count of bases not matched to a gene: 9. Here the CDR3 reads CASSVQGNVGNQPQHF. As DNA, the CDR3 is TGTGCCAGCAGCGTACAGGGGAATGTGGGCAATCAGCCCCAGCATTTT.

The V call is TRBV7-6, the J call TRBJ2-3, with D possibly TRBD1 on 6 matching bases. The CDR3 contains 13 residues. V was clipped by 7 bases and J by 5 bases, with 13 bases between them. The germline V gene has CDR1 SGHVS and CDR2 FNYEAQ. The CDR3 here is CASTTKQGDTQYF. As DNA, the CDR3 is TGTGCCAGCACTACTAAACAGGGAGATACGCAGTATTTT.

V gene TRBV19 combines with J gene TRBJ2-4; D is possibly TRBD1 (6 bases). This CDR3 is built from 15 residues. V gave up 5 bases and J gave up 14 bases, with 25 bases separating them. Germline CDR1 reads LNHDA; CDR2 reads SQIVND (reference sequence). This CDR3 reads CASSPSNSGAATKYF. CDR3 DNA: TGTGCCAGTAGTCCCTCGAACTCAGGGGCTGCGACGAAGTACTTC.

The CDR3 sequence: CASSFLGGGGELFF. The CDR3 coding sequence is TGTGCCAGCAGTTTTTTGGGGGGGGGCGGGGAGCTGTTTTTT. The chain employs TRBV27 and TRBJ2-2; 7 positions agree with TRBD2. V lost 3 bases and J lost 7; bases outside the gene matches: 5. Germline V gene sequence: CDR1 MNHEY, CDR2 SMNVEV (reference sequence). The CDR3 length is 14 residues.

This clone has only a few counts. This sequence joins TRBV18 and TRBJ2-3, with D perhaps TRBD2 (6 bases). CDR3 length equals 15 residues. The V gene lost 3 bases and the J gene lost 2 bases, with 12 bases spanning the gap. Germline CDR1 KGHSH, CDR2 LQKENI. Here the CDR3 DNA reads TGTGCCAGCTCACCCTTCGGGAGCTACACAGATACGCAGTATTTT. Protein product: CASSPFGSYTDTQYF.

This chain links TRBV6-5 with TRBJ1-6; 7 positions agree with TRBD1. This CDR3 spans 15 amino acids. Per the germline V gene, CDR1 is MNHEY and CDR2 is SVGAGI. Trimming removed 7 bases from V and 8 bases from J; junction bases left unmatched: 11. The CDR3 DNA follows: TGTGCCAGCAACATAAAGGGGGCGACGTATTCACCCCTCCACTTT. The encoded protein is CASNIKGATYSPLHF.

The chain joins TRBV15 to TRBJ2-7; TRBD2 matches 8 bases. Trimming cost V 8 bases and J 4 bases; bases outside gene matches: 10. In germline, CDR1 is LNHNV, CDR2 YYDKDF (reference sequence). The CDR3 spans 14 residues. CDR3 sequence: CATSAGTSRYEQYF. CDR3 sequence (DNA): TGTGCCACCTCCGCCGGGACTAGTAGGTACGAGCAGTACTTC.

The chain is built from TRBV7-9 and TRBJ2-3; the D gene is possibly TRBD1 (6 bases). CDR3 size: 14 residues. The V gene lost 6 bases and the J gene lost 0 bases, with 10 bases spanning the gap. CDR1 and CDR2 from the germline V gene are SEHNR and FQNEAQ (reference sequence). The CDR3 bases are TGTGCCAGCAGTCCGAGGGGGAGCACAGATACGCAGTATTTT. This encodes CASSPRGSTDTQYF.

The chain joins TRBV4-1 to TRBJ1-1; D possibly corresponds to TRBD1 (5 bases). The ends were cut back, 9 bases at V and 4 bases at J, with 15 bases in the middle. CDR1 is MGHRA and CDR2 is YSYEKL in the germline V gene. CDR3 length equals 13 residues. The CDR3 DNA follows: TGCGCCAGTACCGGGGGTGGCGGCACTGAAGCTTTCTTT. As protein: CASTGGGGTEAFF.

The chain carries TRBV6-1 and TRBJ2-1; 10 nucleotides line up with TRBD1. The CDR3 contains 15 residues. Looked up from germline, CDR1 is MNHNS and CDR2 is SASEGT. V lost 7 bases to trimming and J lost 4 bases; unmatched junction nucleotides: 7. The CDR3 bases are TGTGCCAGCATTACAGGGACAGGGGAGTACAATGAGCAGTTCTTC. Amino acids: CASITGTGEYNEQFF.

This sequence joins TRBV6-5 and TRBJ2-1; 10 nucleotides agree with TRBD2. Germline CDR1 is MNHEY and CDR2 is SVGAGI. Trimming at V came to 7 bases and at J to 4 bases, leaving 4 bases not matched to a gene. The CDR3 loop spans 14 amino acids. In DNA, the CDR3 is TGTGCCAGCACCGCTAGCGGGGGATACAATGAGCAGTTCTTC. Translating it yields CASTASGGYNEQFF.

The rearrangement links TRBV27 to TRBJ2-3, with 7 bases identical to TRBD1. The CDR3 consists of 15 residues. Germline assignment: CDR1 MNHEY and CDR2 SMNVEV (reference sequence). Unmatched junction bases numbered 12, after V lost 8 bases and J lost 4 bases. The CDR3 loop reads CASGAGTALPDTQYF. CDR3 nucleotide sequence: TGTGCCAGCGGGGCCGGGACAGCCCTTCCAGATACGCAGTATTTT.

The V call is TRBV6-5, the J call TRBJ2-5; 8 bases are shared with TRBD2. J gave up 5 bases and V 5 bases, and 10 bases lay outside the gene matches. The CDR3 runs 15 residues. CDR1 MNHEY and CDR2 SVGAGI come from the germline V gene. The CDR3 reads CASSPSGLGKETQYF. The CDR3 DNA follows: TGTGCCAGCAGTCCATCGGGACTAGGGAAGGAGACCCAGTACTTC.

This chain joins TRBV4-1 and TRBJ2-5; 9 positions match TRBD2. V lost 3 bases to trimming and J lost 3 bases; unmatched junction nucleotides: 5. CDR3 size: 15 residues. Germline values: CDR1 MGHRA, CDR2 YSYEKL. The CDR3 DNA sequence: TGCGCCAGCAGCCACGGGGCTAGCGGGGAAGAGACCCAGTACTTC. It translates to CASSHGASGEETQYF.